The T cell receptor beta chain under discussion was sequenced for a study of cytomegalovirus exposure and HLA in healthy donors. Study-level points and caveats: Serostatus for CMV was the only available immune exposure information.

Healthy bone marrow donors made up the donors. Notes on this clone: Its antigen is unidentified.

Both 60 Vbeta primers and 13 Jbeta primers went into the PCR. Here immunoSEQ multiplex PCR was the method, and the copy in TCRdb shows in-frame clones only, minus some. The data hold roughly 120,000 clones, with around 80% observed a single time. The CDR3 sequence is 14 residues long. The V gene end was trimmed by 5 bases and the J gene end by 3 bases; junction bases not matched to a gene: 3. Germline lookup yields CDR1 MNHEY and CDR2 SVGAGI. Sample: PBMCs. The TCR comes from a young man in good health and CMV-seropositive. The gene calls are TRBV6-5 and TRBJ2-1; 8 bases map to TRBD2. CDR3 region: CASSQTSDYNEQFF. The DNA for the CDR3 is TGTGCCAGCAGTCAGACTAGCGACTACAATGAGCAGTTCTTC.